Listed below are T cell receptor beta chains from one sample, sequenced in a study of T cell responses to AZD1222 COVID-19 vaccine. Only in-frame clones appear in the TCRdb table, and some are missing; sequencing was by immunoSEQ multiplex PCR. The table lists over 120,000 clones, roughly 90% of them singletons. This material consisted of peripheral blood, taken 28 days after the second AZD1222 dose. These receptors were obtained from an adult who received the AZD1222 COVID-19 vaccine. Each CDR3 is given with its conserved first and last residue. A D gene is named only where the DNA matches it firmly. Part of the rows lack a size; the others show once, few, many or a class for expanded clones.

-	TRBV28	TRBJ1-5	-	CASGQGEQPQHF	TGTGCCAGCGGGCAGGGTGAACAGCCCCAGCATTTT
-	TRBV11-2	TRBJ1-1	TRBD1	CASSSGQGNTEAFF	TGTGCCAGCAGCTCAGGACAGGGGAACACTGAAGCTTTCTTT
-	TRBV6-1	TRBJ2-7	-	CASSEQVVAYEQYF	TGTGCCAGCAGTGAACAAGTTGTCGCCTACGAGCAGTACTTC
-	TRBV4-3	TRBJ2-7	-	CASSQARTLIPYEQYF	TGCGCCAGCAGCCAAGCACGGACACTTATCCCCTACGAGCAGTACTTC
-	TRBV24-1	TRBJ1-2	-	CATSEQGLAGYTF	TGTGCCACCAGTGAACAGGGACTTGCTGGCTACACCTTC
-	TRBV5-6	TRBJ1-3	-	CASSLGAGPTGNTIYF	TGTGCCAGCAGCTTGGGAGCGGGCCCCACTGGAAACACCATATATTTT
-	TRBV19	TRBJ1-2	-	CASSLQGNYGYTF	TGTGCCAGTAGTTTACAGGGCAACTATGGCTACACCTTC
-	TRBV29-1	TRBJ2-7	TRBD1	CSVEGPGQDTYEQYF	TGCAGCGTTGAAGGCCCGGGACAGGACACCTACGAGCAGTACTTC
-	TRBV11-3	TRBJ1-5	-	CASSLLLWGAIKGPQHF	TGTGCCAGCAGCCTGCTTTTATGGGGGGCGATTAAAGGGCCCCAGCATTTT
-	TRBV30	TRBJ1-3	TRBD1	CAWSRGSGNTIYF	TGTGCCTGGAGCAGGGGGTCTGGAAACACCATATATTTT
once	TRBV5-1	TRBJ1-1	-	CASSLTKIGLGTEAFF	TGCGCCAGCAGCTTGACTAAGATAGGACTTGGGACTGAAGCTTTCTTT
-	TRBV30	TRBJ2-5	TRBD2	CAWSVSWTSGQETQYF	TGTGCCTGGAGTGTCTCCTGGACTAGCGGGCAAGAGACCCAGTACTTC
once	TRBV5-4	TRBJ1-5	-	CASSLVPPKGQPQHF	TGTGCCAGCAGCTTGGTCCCCCCAAAGGGGCAGCCCCAGCATTTT
-	TRBV9	TRBJ2-1	-	CASSAQRNEQFF	TGTGCCAGCAGCGCCCAGAGGAATGAGCAGTTCTTC
-	TRBV7-9	TRBJ2-7	-	CASSLHRGVRYEQYF	TGTGCCAGCAGCTTACATCGGGGTGTAAGGTACGAGCAGTACTTC
-	TRBV4-2	TRBJ1-1	-	CASSQDRPSGNTEAFF	TGTGCCAGCAGCCAAGATCGGCCCAGTGGAAACACTGAAGCTTTCTTT
-	TRBV19	TRBJ2-3	TRBD1	CASSVGTGIDTQYF	TGTGCCAGTAGTGTCGGGACAGGGATAGATACGCAGTATTTT
-	TRBV5-1	TRBJ1-1	-	CASSLGTSGTEAFF	TGCGCCAGCAGCTTGGGTACCTCGGGCACTGAAGCTTTCTTT
-	TRBV28	TRBJ1-2	TRBD1	CASSLMDRGYYGYTF	TGTGCCAGCAGTTTAATGGACAGGGGATATTATGGCTACACCTTC
-	TRBV7-2	TRBJ2-3	-	CASSLVTASTDTQYF	TGTGCCAGCAGCTTGGTGACAGCTAGCACAGATACGCAGTATTTT
once	TRBV28	TRBJ2-4	-	CASRRTYSGEYF	TGTGCCAGCCGAAGGACCTATTCGGGCGAGTACTTC
-	TRBV15	TRBJ1-5	TRBD1	CATSVRAGGFNQPQHF	TGTGCCACCAGCGTCCGTGCAGGGGGATTCAATCAGCCCCAGCATTTT
-	TRBV27	TRBJ1-2	TRBD1	CATQGGSRGYTF	TGTGCCACCCAGGGGGGGAGCCGTGGCTACACCTTC
-	TRBV18	TRBJ2-2	TRBD1	CASSGQGDTGELFF	TGTGCCAGCTCCGGACAGGGGGACACCGGGGAGCTGTTTTTT
-	TRBV27	TRBJ2-7	-	CASSLQPAGLSYEQYF	TGTGCCAGCAGTCTCCAACCCGCGGGCCTTTCCTACGAGCAGTACTTC
once	TRBV9	TRBJ1-4	-	CASSVGPSNEKLFF	TGTGCCAGCAGCGTAGGTCCTTCTAATGAAAAACTGTTTTTT
-	TRBV5-1	TRBJ1-2	TRBD1	CASSATWRRQGTYGYTF	TGCGCCAGCAGCGCGACTTGGAGAAGACAGGGGACCTATGGCTACACCTTC
-	TRBV7-3	TRBJ2-7	-	CASSLTGTSYEQYF	TGTGCCAGCAGCTTAACGGGCACCTCCTACGAGCAGTACTTC
-	TRBV19	TRBJ2-2	TRBD1	CASSTHRGQDTGELFF	TGTGCCAGTAGTACCCACAGGGGGCAGGACACCGGGGAGCTGTTTTTT
-	TRBV28	TRBJ2-2	-	CASKAGPGELFF	TGTGCCAGCAAGGCAGGGCCCGGGGAGCTGTTTTTT
-	TRBV6-6	TRBJ1-1	-	CASSYSVGRNTEAFF	TGTGCCAGCAGTTACTCTGTGGGGCGAAACACTGAAGCTTTCTTT
-	TRBV7-3	TRBJ2-1	-	CASSFHAGSNEQFF	TGTGCCAGCAGCTTTCACGCGGGATCCAATGAGCAGTTCTTC
-	TRBV12-3/TRBV12-4	TRBJ1-2	-	CASSLTANYGYTF	TGTGCCAGCAGCTTGACAGCAAACTATGGCTACACCTTC
-	TRBV6-5	TRBJ1-1	-	CASTVQVNTEAFF	TGTGCCAGCACAGTACAGGTGAACACTGAAGCTTTCTTT
-	TRBV28	TRBJ1-2	TRBD1	CASSLLNRDSGGYTF	TGTGCCAGCAGTTTATTGAACAGGGACAGCGGTGGCTACACCTTC
-	TRBV7-6	TRBJ2-1	-	CASSLVGGAGYNEQFF	TGTGCCAGCAGCTTAGTGGGGGGCGCGGGCTACAATGAGCAGTTCTTC
-	TRBV14	TRBJ2-2	-	CASSQFGGTDTGELFF	TGTGCCAGCAGCCAATTTGGGGGGACCGACACCGGGGAGCTGTTTTTT
-	TRBV5-4	TRBJ2-6	-	CASGRSGANVLTF	TGTGCCAGCGGTCGCTCTGGGGCCAACGTCCTGACTTTC
-	TRBV4-3	TRBJ2-6	-	CASSQGDWSSGANVLTF	TGCGCCAGCAGCCAAGGGGACTGGAGCTCTGGGGCCAACGTCCTGACTTTC
-	TRBV19	TRBJ1-1	-	CASSTTPPQAFF	TGTGCCAGTAGTACAACACCCCCACAAGCTTTCTTT
-	TRBV5-1	TRBJ2-5	-	CASSPFSLSGRETQYF	TGCGCCAGCAGCCCCTTTTCGCTTTCAGGGCGAGAGACCCAGTACTTC
-	TRBV18	TRBJ1-3	-	CASSPAAGSPGNTIYF	TGTGCCAGCTCACCAGCCGCAGGGTCTCCTGGAAACACCATATATTTT
-	TRBV7-6	TRBJ2-7	-	CASSHGLAGDEQYF	TGTGCCAGCAGCCACGGGCTAGCTGGGGATGAGCAGTACTTC
few	TRBV24-1	TRBJ2-2	-	CATSDLGQNSNTGELFF	TGTGCCACCAGTGATTTGGGACAGAACTCGAACACCGGGGAGCTGTTTTTT
-	TRBV28	TRBJ1-5	-	CASSPDSYNQPQHF	TGTGCCAGCAGTCCAGACAGCTACAATCAGCCCCAGCATTTT
-	TRBV7-2	TRBJ1-5	-	CASSLEISQPQHF	TGTGCCAGCAGCTTAGAGATCAGTCAGCCCCAGCATTTT
-	TRBV18	TRBJ2-7	TRBD2	CASSAAGGTSSYEQYF	TGTGCCAGCTCCGCAGCGGGGGGGACCAGCTCCTACGAGCAGTACTTC